The clone carrying this T cell receptor beta chain was seen a few times. These data are taken from a study of cytomegalovirus exposure and HLA in healthy donors. Generated by immunoSEQ multiplex PCR, the TCRdb table keeps only in-frame clones and is missing some. The data show about 200,000 clones, roughly 81% seen once. V was cut by 4 bases and J by 8 bases, with 13 bases left in between. Germline CDR1 and CDR2: SGDLS and YYNGEE. The CDR3 is 14 amino acids. Sequenced material: PBMCs. The sequence derives from a woman aged 25 to 39 in good health and CMV-seronegative. The rearrangement joins TRBV9 to TRBJ1-6; no clear D gene. The CDR3: CASSPRDTDSPLHF. Here the CDR3 DNA reads TGTGCCAGCAGCCCCCGGGATACGGATTCACCCCTCCACTTT.